Listed below are T cell receptor beta chains from one sample, sequenced in a study of blood T cell repertoires in COVID-19. Using immunoSEQ multiplex PCR, the repertoire was profiled, and TCRdb retains in-frame clones only, with some absent. The repertoire holds some 270,000 clones, with roughly 84% as singletons. Input material: PBMCs or T cells enriched from blood (not recorded which). Every receptor here comes from a man in his fifties who had recovered from COVID-19. Both conserved end residues are part of each CDR3. The order of the fields is clone size, J gene, D gene, V gene, CDR3 DNA, CDR3 protein. The D gene is left open where the match is weak. A clone size is listed for some rows: how often the clone was seen (once, few, many), or a class if it is expanded.

size: few
J: TRBJ1-4
D: NA
V: TRBV2
DNA: TGTGCCAGCAACTACCGTTTCGTCGAAAAACTGTTTTTT
CDR3: CASNYRFVEKLFF

size: NA
J: TRBJ1-3
D: NA
V: TRBV27
DNA: TGTGCCAGCAGTGCCCGACAGAGCTCTGGAAACACCATATATTTT
CDR3: CASSARQSSGNTIYF

size: NA
J: TRBJ1-3
D: NA
V: TRBV2
DNA: TGTGCCAGCAGTCCCGGAGGGCCGGGACGTGACTCTGGAAACACCATATATTTT
CDR3: CASSPGGPGRDSGNTIYF

size: NA
J: TRBJ2-7
D: TRBD2
V: TRBV10-1
DNA: TGCGCCAGCAGTGAGTCGGGAGGGCCGATCGAGCAGTACTTC
CDR3: CASSESGGPIEQYF

size: few
J: TRBJ1-2
D: TRBD1
V: TRBV9
DNA: TGTGCCAGCAGCGGACAGGGGAGGGAAAACTATGGCTACACCTTC
CDR3: CASSGQGRENYGYTF

size: NA
J: TRBJ2-7
D: TRBD1
V: TRBV7-9
DNA: TGTGCCAGCAGTCGGACAGGGGCCCGCTCCTACGAGCAGTACTTC
CDR3: CASSRTGARSYEQYF

size: NA
J: TRBJ1-1
D: TRBD1
V: TRBV23-1
DNA: TGCGCCGGACAGGAGGGGACTGAAGCTTTCTTT
CDR3: CAGQEGTEAFF

size: NA
J: TRBJ2-7
D: TRBD2
V: TRBV7-9
DNA: TGTGCCAGCAGCCCCTCCGGACTAGCGGGAGGCTACGAGCAGTACTTC
CDR3: CASSPSGLAGGYEQYF

size: NA
J: TRBJ1-1
D: TRBD1
V: TRBV5-1
DNA: TGCGCCAGCAGCGGGGGACAGGTTTTCGGGAACACTGAAGCTTTCTTT
CDR3: CASSGGQVFGNTEAFF

size: NA
J: TRBJ2-3
D: NA
V: TRBV28
DNA: TGTGCCAGCAGTTTAACCATCCCAGGGCAATTAGATACGCAGTATTTT
CDR3: CASSLTIPGQLDTQYF

size: NA
J: TRBJ1-6
D: TRBD1
V: TRBV9
DNA: TGTGCCAGCAGCGTCGCCGGACAGGGCCTTTCACCCCTCCACTTT
CDR3: CASSVAGQGLSPLHF

size: NA
J: TRBJ2-2
D: TRBD1
V: TRBV9
DNA: TGTGCCAGCAGCGCGGACAGGGGCCCCACCGGGGAGCTGTTTTTT
CDR3: CASSADRGPTGELFF

size: NA
J: TRBJ2-3
D: TRBD1
V: TRBV9
DNA: TGTGCCAGCAGCGTAGCTGGACAGGGTAGCACAGATACGCAGTATTTT
CDR3: CASSVAGQGSTDTQYF

size: NA
J: TRBJ1-1
D: NA
V: TRBV29-1
DNA: TGCAGCGTTGAAGGGGGAGCTAGTAACACTGAAGCTTTCTTT
CDR3: CSVEGGASNTEAFF

size: NA
J: TRBJ2-7
D: TRBD1
V: TRBV14
DNA: TGTGCCAGCAGTCACCCCCTGGGACAGGGTTCCTACGAGCAGTACTTC
CDR3: CASSHPLGQGSYEQYF

size: NA
J: TRBJ1-3
D: NA
V: TRBV4-2
DNA: TGTGCCAGCAGCCAAGATAGCAGCTTCTCTGGAAACACCATATATTTT
CDR3: CASSQDSSFSGNTIYF

size: NA
J: TRBJ2-5
D: NA
V: TRBV3-1/TRBV3-2
DNA: TGTGCCAGCAGCCTGAGACTAGTCGAGACCCAGTACTTC
CDR3: CASSLRLVETQYF

size: NA
J: TRBJ2-1
D: TRBD2
V: TRBV27
DNA: TGTGCCACACGACTAGCGGGACCCAATGAGCAGTTCTTC
CDR3: CATRLAGPNEQFF

size: NA
J: TRBJ1-1
D: NA
V: TRBV29-1
DNA: TGCAGCGTTGAAATGGGGAGGGGTCCCCCTGAAGCTTTCTTT
CDR3: CSVEMGRGPPEAFF

size: few
J: TRBJ1-1
D: TRBD1
V: TRBV18
DNA: TGTGCCAGCTCACCGGGGACAGTTGAAGCTTTCTTT
CDR3: CASSPGTVEAFF

size: few
J: TRBJ1-3
D: NA
V: TRBV7-3
DNA: TGTGCCAGCAGCTCCACACCGGGAAACACCATATATTTT
CDR3: CASSSTPGNTIYF

size: NA
J: TRBJ2-6
D: NA
V: TRBV28
DNA: TGTGCCAGCAGCCAGATAACTGGGGCCAACGTCCTGACTTTC
CDR3: CASSQITGANVLTF

size: NA
J: TRBJ2-2
D: NA
V: TRBV18
DNA: TGTGCCAGCTCACGAGGTCTGAGCGAGAACACCGGGGAGCTGTTTTTT
CDR3: CASSRGLSENTGELFF

size: NA
J: TRBJ1-1
D: NA
V: TRBV18
DNA: TGTGCCAGCTCACCAGGAGGGTCGAACACTGAAGCTTTCTTT
CDR3: CASSPGGSNTEAFF

size: once
J: TRBJ2-2
D: TRBD2
V: TRBV2
DNA: TGTGCCAGCAGTGAAGTCCGGGGAGGGGCCGGGGAGCTGTTTTTT
CDR3: CASSEVRGGAGELFF

size: once
J: TRBJ2-7
D: TRBD1
V: TRBV5-8
DNA: TGTGCCAGCAGCGGGCCGGGACAGAGGAGCTCCTACGAGCAGTACTTC
CDR3: CASSGPGQRSSYEQYF

size: NA
J: TRBJ1-4
D: NA
V: TRBV27
DNA: TGTGCCAGCAGTACCCGGGGGGAGGGAGCAACTAATGAAAAACTGTTTTTT
CDR3: CASSTRGEGATNEKLFF